The 9 T cell receptor beta chains reported below all come from one sample, sequenced in a study of monozygotic twins with cystic fibrosis (TCRdb year 2021). Libraries were constructed by the immunoSEQ multiplex PCR assay. Entries here come from immuneACCESS through TCRdb and include only in-frame sequences with V and J called. Some clones fail to appear in such tables; in the studies checked, an unresolved V gene covers under half of the shortfall, and the cause of the remainder is unknown. A total of roughly 25,000 clones appear in this sample, 96% of them only once. The biggest ten clones account for about 2.5% of the sample. The sample comprised blood. The source of these receptors is a girl under 10 years old with cystic fibrosis.

V is TRBV11-2 and J is TRBJ2-1; 7 nucleotides agree with TRBD2. The ends lost 3 bases at V and 3 bases at J; junction bases unmatched: 2. Germline assignment: CDR1 SGHAT and CDR2 FQNNGV. The CDR3 contains 14 residues. The CDR3 region has the DNA TGTGCCAGCAGCTTGTCTAGCGGCTACAATGAGCAGTTCTTC. Its protein is CASSLSSGYNEQFF. The full variable domain, with the rest looked up from reference TRBV11-2 and TRBJ2-1, is EAGVAQSPRYKIIEKRQSVAFWCNPISGHATLYWYQQILGQGPKLLIQFQNNGVVDDSQLPKDRFSAERLKGVDSTLKIQPAKLEDSAVYLCASSLSSGYNEQFFGPGTRLTVL.

The table lists this clone with a count of one. The chain employs TRBV30 and TRBJ1-1; D is undetermined. Trimming shortened V by 2 bases and J by 5 bases, and 15 bases separated the two germline ends. Looked up from germline, CDR1 is GTSNPN and CDR2 is SVGIG (reference sequence). CDR3 length equals 14 residues. In DNA, the CDR3 is TGTGCCTGGAGTACAATACACGGAGGGACTGAAGCTTTCTTT. Residues: CAWSTIHGGTEAFF.

The chain joins TRBV5-1 to TRBJ1-3; the D is unclear. In germline, CDR1 is SGHRS, CDR2 YFSETQ. V was cut by 4 bases and J by 4 bases, with 18 bases left in between. This CDR3 region has 16 residues. This chain's CDR3 is CASSRSDNPSGNTIYF. The CDR3 DNA sequence: TGCGCCAGCAGCCGGTCTGACAATCCTTCGGGAAACACCATATATTTT.

This chain connects TRBV4-1 to TRBJ2-1; no clear D gene. Germline V gene lookup returns CDR1 MGHRA and CDR2 YSYEKL. Trimming took 4 bases from V and 6 from J, leaving 16 bases between them. The CDR3 is 15 amino acids. For the CDR3, the DNA is TGCGCCAGCAGCCCCGGGCCCGGCCCTCTCAATGAGCAGTTCTTC. Its translation is CASSPGPGPLNEQFF.

The CDR3 nucleotides read TGTGCCAGTAGCAGGACAGGGGATCTCCACGAGCAGTACTTC. Translated, it gives CASSRTGDLHEQYF. The genes are TRBV19 and TRBJ2-7; 9 bases are a match to TRBD1. The CDR3 runs 14 residues. Losses at the gene ends were 6 bases for V and 5 bases for J; bases not matched to a gene: 8. CDR1 is LNHDA, CDR2 SQIVND, per germline (reference sequence).

The chain couples TRBV4-3 to TRBJ1-3; D is unclear. The CDR3 sequence is 16 residues long. The germline CDR1 and CDR2 sequences are LGHNA and YSLEER. The V gene lost 0 bases and the J gene lost 2 bases, with 11 bases spanning the gap. CDR3 loop: CASSQDATGTGNTIYF. The CDR3, as DNA: TGCGCCAGCAGCCAAGATGCAACGGGGACTGGAAACACCATATATTTT.

The chain uses TRBV6-1 and TRBJ1-5, with 8 bases identical to TRBD1. V lost 4 bases to trimming and J lost 5 bases; unmatched junction nucleotides: 4. CDR3 length: 14 amino acids. Germline V gene sequence: CDR1 MNHNS, CDR2 SASEGT. The CDR3 DNA sequence: TGTGCCAGCAGTGTTGGACAGGGATATCAGCCCCAGCATTTT. It is translated as CASSVGQGYQPQHF.

V and J are TRBV10-3 and TRBJ2-2; D is undetermined. Germline CDR1 and CDR2: ENHRY and SYGVKD. The CDR3 runs to 14 residues. The germline V and J ends were trimmed by 2 bases and 3 bases, with 7 bases remaining between them. The CDR3 DNA is TGTGCCATCAGTGAGCATCGGGACACCGGGGAGCTGTTTTTT. Protein sequence: CAISEHRDTGELFF.

V usage is TRBV11-3 and J usage is TRBJ2-1, with D possibly matching TRBD2 (6 bases). CDR3 length equals 14 residues. Germline loops: CDR1 SGHNT, CDR2 YENEEA. Trimming took off 3 bases at V and 9 bases at J, with 15 bases between the two ends. CDR3 DNA sequence: TGTGCCAGCAGCTTTAAGCGGACCGGGGGTGAGCAGTTCTTC. Translation gives CASSFKRTGGEQFF.